These T cell receptor beta chains were read from a single sample in a study of T-cell memory formation after mild COVID-19. Each CDR3 protein is one row after TCRdb ran MiXCR on the 5' RACE reads. Of 120,000 or so distinct CDR3 sequences in the sample, over 15% were seen once. The sequencing sample was made of PBMCs or a T cell subset sorted from them (not recorded which). The receptors stem from a young man who had mild COVID-19 (a few samples of this study predate the infection). Cell type and time point are not known. Both conserved end residues are part of each CDR3. Fields, in order: V gene, clone size, J gene, D gene, CDR3 protein, CDR3 DNA. D genes are given only for firm matches. Some rows have no size entry. The others give once, few or many, or a class for an expanded clone.

V: TRBV7-2
size: .
J: TRBJ2-3
D: TRBD2
CDR3: CASSFRRGGRTDTQYF
DNA: TGTGCCAGCAGCTTCCGGCGGGGGGGCCGGACAGATACGCAGTATTTT

V: TRBV20-1
size: few
J: TRBJ1-5
D: .
CDR3: CSAKPGWGNQPQHF
DNA: TGCAGTGCTAAACCGGGCTGGGGGAATCAGCCCCAGCATTTT

V: TRBV20-1
size: .
J: TRBJ2-6
D: TRBD1
CDR3: CSASGTGVSGANVLTF
DNA: TGCAGTGCGTCCGGGACAGGGGTATCGGGGGCCAACGTCCTGACTTTC

V: TRBV7-2
size: .
J: TRBJ2-3
D: .
CDR3: CASSLVLGADTQYF
DNA: TGTGCCAGCAGCTTAGTCTTGGGAGCAGATACGCAGTATTTT

V: TRBV11-2
size: .
J: TRBJ2-1
D: TRBD2
CDR3: CASTPVPIAGGLGNEQFF
DNA: TGTGCCAGCACCCCTGTCCCAATAGCGGGGGGGCTTGGCAATGAGCAGTTCTTC

V: TRBV15
size: few
J: TRBJ2-1
D: .
CDR3: CATSRVGEQFF
DNA: TGTGCCACCAGCAGAGTTGGTGAGCAGTTCTTC

V: TRBV29-1
size: .
J: TRBJ1-1
D: .
CDR3: CSVRPGGDTEAFF
DNA: TGCAGCGTTAGGCCGGGGGGGGACACTGAAGCTTTCTTT

V: TRBV6-5
size: .
J: TRBJ1-2
D: .
CDR3: CASSYSWDAGYGYTF
DNA: TGTGCCAGCAGTTACTCCTGGGACGCCGGCTATGGCTACACCTTC

V: TRBV5-4
size: .
J: TRBJ2-3
D: TRBD2
CDR3: CASSPSGGGTDTQYF
DNA: TGTGCCAGCAGCCCAAGCGGCGGGGGAACAGATACGCAGTATTTT

V: TRBV7-2
size: .
J: TRBJ2-3
D: .
CDR3: CASSPGHTSGTDTQYF
DNA: TGTGCCAGCAGCCCTGGGCATACCTCTGGCACAGATACGCAGTATTTT

V: TRBV6-5
size: .
J: TRBJ2-5
D: .
CDR3: CASSYSRETQYF
DNA: TGTGCCAGCAGTTACTCGAGAGAGACCCAGTACTTC

V: TRBV20-1
size: .
J: TRBJ1-4
D: .
CDR3: CSAVAAFEKLFF
DNA: TGCAGTGCGGTCGCAGCCTTTGAAAAACTGTTTTTT

V: TRBV7-2
size: .
J: TRBJ2-1
D: .
CDR3: CASSLDPNEQFF
DNA: TGTGCCAGCAGCTTAGACCCCAATGAGCAGTTCTTC

V: TRBV6-5
size: many
J: TRBJ2-3
D: .
CDR3: CASRGTSTDTQYF
DNA: TGTGCCAGCAGAGGGACTAGCACAGATACGCAGTATTTT

V: TRBV20-1
size: .
J: TRBJ1-2
D: .
CDR3: CSEGGNVNYGYTF
DNA: TGCAGTGAGGGGGGCAACGTTAACTATGGCTACACCTTC

V: TRBV5-4
size: .
J: TRBJ2-3
D: TRBD1
CDR3: CASSPTGAGTDTQYF
DNA: TGTGCCAGCAGCCCCACAGGGGCGGGCACAGATACGCAGTATTTT

V: TRBV28
size: many
J: TRBJ2-3
D: TRBD2
CDR3: CASSGTSGGQDTQYF
DNA: TGTGCCAGCAGCGGGACTAGCGGGGGACAAGATACGCAGTATTTT

V: TRBV20-1
size: few
J: TRBJ1-2
D: .
CDR3: CSARPSSRAEYGYTF
DNA: TGCAGTGCTCGCCCCTCCAGTCGGGCTGAGTATGGCTACACCTTC

V: TRBV5-1
size: many
J: TRBJ2-2
D: .
CDR3: CASSDEDGELFF
DNA: TGCGCCAGCAGCGATGAGGACGGGGAGCTGTTTTTT

V: TRBV5-4
size: few
J: TRBJ2-5
D: .
CDR3: CASSSELGRQETQYF
DNA: TGTGCCAGCAGTTCAGAACTCGGGCGCCAAGAGACCCAGTACTTC

V: TRBV28
size: .
J: TRBJ1-2
D: TRBD1
CDR3: CASSLGTGIGYTF
DNA: TGTGCCAGCAGTTTAGGGACAGGGATTGGCTACACCTTC

V: TRBV4-3
size: .
J: TRBJ2-5
D: .
CDR3: CASSPAPVTQETQYF
DNA: TGCGCCAGCAGCCCAGCCCCGGTAACCCAAGAGACCCAGTACTTC

V: TRBV29-1
size: .
J: TRBJ1-1
D: TRBD1
CDR3: CSVPLDRESEAFF
DNA: TGCAGCGTACCGCTAGACAGGGAAAGTGAAGCTTTCTTT

V: TRBV5-1
size: .
J: TRBJ2-1
D: .
CDR3: CASSPGHVGYNEQFF
DNA: TGCGCCAGCAGCCCGGGACATGTCGGCTACAATGAGCAGTTCTTC

V: TRBV5-1
size: .
J: TRBJ2-3
D: .
CDR3: CASGKTGGSTDTQYF
DNA: TGCGCCAGCGGGAAGACGGGGGGCAGCACAGATACGCAGTATTTT

V: TRBV6-5
size: few
J: TRBJ1-4
D: .
CDR3: CASSYSVGTNEKLFF
DNA: TGTGCCAGCAGTTACTCAGTTGGAACTAATGAAAAACTGTTTTTT

V: TRBV4-1
size: few
J: TRBJ1-6
D: .
CDR3: CASSQGRTNSPLHF
DNA: TGCGCCAGCAGCCAAGGACGGACAAATTCACCCCTCCACTTT

V: TRBV6-5
size: few
J: TRBJ1-4
D: .
CDR3: CASSRRATNEKLFF
DNA: TGTGCCAGCAGTAGGAGGGCAACTAATGAAAAACTGTTTTTT

V: TRBV5-1
size: .
J: TRBJ1-2
D: .
CDR3: CASSLEGVYPQGYTF
DNA: TGCGCCAGCAGCTTGGAGGGGGTATATCCTCAAGGCTACACCTTC

V: TRBV20-1
size: .
J: TRBJ2-3
D: TRBD2
CDR3: CSAKAASGGADTQYF
DNA: TGCAGTGCGAAAGCCGCTAGCGGGGGGGCAGATACGCAGTATTTT

V: TRBV5-1
size: .
J: TRBJ2-5
D: .
CDR3: CASGQGREETQYF
DNA: TGCGCCAGCGGCCAGGGCAGAGAAGAGACCCAGTACTTC

V: TRBV25-1
size: many
J: TRBJ2-5
D: .
CDR3: CASSVPGEETQYF
DNA: TGTGCCAGCAGTGTGCCAGGGGAAGAGACCCAGTACTTC

V: TRBV20-1
size: .
J: TRBJ2-5
D: .
CDR3: CSARDFLGAGETQYF
DNA: TGCAGTGCTAGAGATTTTTTGGGGGCCGGAGAGACCCAGTACTTC